These 7 T cell receptor beta chains originate from one sample sequenced in a study of response to subunit inactivated influenza vaccine. TCRdb reprocessed the RT-PCR reads with MiXCR, giving one entry per CDR3 protein. Among about 520,000 distinct CDR3 sequences listed, about 25% were seen once. The sample in question was CD4+ T cells sorted from PBMCs, obtained roughly 5 days after vaccination. These receptors originate from a man aged 50 to 59 who received an inactivated influenza vaccine.

This clonotype was picked up a small number of times. This rearrangement joins TRBV12-3 or TRBV12-4 to TRBJ1-2, with D uncertain. V lost 6 bases, J lost 0 bases, and 11 bases lay in between. CDR3 length equals 14 residues. Here the CDR3 DNA reads TGTGCCAGCAGGCCGCACACCCCTAACTATGGCTACACCTTC. The encoded protein is CASRPHTPNYGYTF.

The chain recombines TRBV5-5 with TRBJ1-1; 9 bases match TRBD1. The ends lost 4 bases at V and 11 bases at J; junction bases unmatched: 3. Germline lookup yields CDR1 SGHKS and CDR2 YYEKEE (reference sequence). This CDR3 contains 11 residues. The chain's CDR3 is CASSQDRGAFF. CDR3 bases: TGTGCCAGCAGCCAGGACAGGGGCGCTTTCTTT.

V usage is TRBV7-9 and J usage is TRBJ2-5; tentatively, D is TRBD2 (5 bases). CDR3 length equals 15 residues. Germline assignment: CDR1 SEHNR and CDR2 FQNEAQ (reference sequence). V dropped 6 bases and J dropped 2 bases, with 16 bases sitting between them. The CDR3: CASRDSYSKQETQYF. The CDR3, as DNA: TGTGCCAGCAGGGACTCTTACTCGAAACAAGAGACCCAGTACTTC.

The CDR3 loop reads CASSPDRAGIYGYTF. The CDR3 DNA reads TGTGCCAGCAGCCCCGACAGGGCGGGGATTTATGGCTACACCTTC. The chain employs TRBV6-1 and TRBJ1-2; 7 bases map to TRBD1. CDR1 and CDR2 (germline): MNHNS, SASEGT. The ends lost 6 bases at V and 5 bases at J; junction bases unmatched: 12. This CDR3 is 15 amino acids long.

V gene TRBV20-1 combines with J gene TRBJ2-1; D unclear. Germline CDR1 and CDR2: DFQATT and SNEGSKA (reference sequence). Trimming stripped 3 bases from V and 15 bases from J, with 12 bases between. The CDR3 is 10 amino acids. Here the CDR3 reads CSARMDGLFF. The CDR3 DNA reads TGCAGTGCTAGGATGGACGGGCTGTTCTTC.

This clonotype has just a few counts. The chain carries TRBV4-3 and TRBJ2-1; the D is unclear. V shed 2 bases and J shed 5 bases, with 19 bases lying between them. The CDR3 length is 17 residues. Germline-derived CDR1 and CDR2 are LGHNA and YSLEER. Here the CDR3 DNA reads TGCGCCAGCAGCCAAAACCCCCTCGGCAATAAAAACAATGAGCAGTTCTTC. This sequence encodes CASSQNPLGNKNNEQFF.

The chain has TRBV7-8 and TRBJ1-1; D gene ambiguous. The germline V gene has CDR1 SGHVS and CDR2 FQNEAQ. Trimming cost V 5 bases and J 0 bases, with 16 bases left between them. The CDR3 spans 16 residues. The CDR3: CASSHLRWAMNTEAFF. The CDR3 bases are TGTGCCAGCAGCCACCTGCGATGGGCCATGAACACTGAAGCTTTCTTT.